These 8 T cell receptor beta chains were all obtained from the same sample, sequenced in a study of T cell repertoires in cytomegalovirus infection. Each CDR3 protein is one row after TCRdb ran MiXCR on the reads. Found here are 550,000 to 700,000 distinct CDR3 sequences, around two fifths of them singletons; the top ten hold about 46%. These receptors lack a known antigen. This specimen was cultured PBMCs, taken from culture after CMV antigen stimulation. The receptors were sampled from a human donor in good health (CMV status not recorded). Some clones in this sample may be carry-over from other donors' samples.

The V call is TRBV7-2, the J call TRBJ2-7; the D is unclear. This CDR3 has 15 residues. Germline V CDR1 and CDR2: SGHTA, FQGNSA. V lost 3 bases and J lost 4, with 16 bases in between. DNA for the CDR3: TGTGCCAGCAGCTTCAACCGAGGCTTTTTGTACGAGCAGTACTTC. Residues: CASSFNRGFLYEQYF.

The chain couples TRBV6-6 to TRBJ2-2; 8 nucleotides agree with TRBD1. The CDR3 covers 12 residues. Trimming cost V 9 bases and J 3 bases; bases outside gene matches: 0. Germline V gene data show CDR1 as MNHNY and CDR2 as SVGAGI (reference sequence). The CDR3 DNA reads as TGTGCCAGACAGGGGGACACCGGGGAGCTGTTTTTT. Amino acids: CARQGDTGELFF.

This chain's CDR3 is CASREMIDRENTEAFF. In DNA, the CDR3 is TGTGCCAGCAGGGAAATGATCGACAGAGAGAACACTGAAGCTTTCTTT. The gene calls are TRBV6-1 and TRBJ1-1; a weak D match, TRBD1 (5 bases). Germline V gives CDR1 MNHNS, CDR2 SASEGT. The CDR3 covers 16 residues. V was clipped by 6 bases and J by 1 base, with 18 bases between them.

This clonotype was counted only a few times. The V and J genes are TRBV6-6 and TRBJ2-3; no clear D gene. The CDR3 consists of 16 residues. Germline-derived CDR1 and CDR2 are MNHNY and SVGAGI (reference sequence). Trimming stripped 2 bases from V and 0 bases from J, with 12 bases between. The CDR3: CASSYPPDSSTDTQYF. The CDR3 DNA follows: TGTGCCAGCAGTTACCCGCCCGACTCTAGCACAGATACGCAGTATTTT.

The chain combines TRBV7-2 with TRBJ2-5, with 9 bases identical to TRBD1. CDR3 length equals 14 residues. Germline V lookup: CDR1 SGHTA, CDR2 FQGNSA. V lost 6 bases and J lost 5; bases outside the gene matches: 7. As DNA, the CDR3 is TGTGCCAGCAGACGGGACAGGGCGGGCGAGACCCAGTACTTC. This encodes CASRRDRAGETQYF.

The chain couples TRBV18 to TRBJ1-5, with 10 bases that match TRBD1. J lost 6 bases, V lost 3 bases, and 5 bases had no gene match. CDR1 is KGHSH and CDR2 is LQKENI in the germline V gene. The CDR3 consists of 15 residues. CDR3: CASSPGQGGTQPQHF. The CDR3 coding sequence is TGTGCCAGCTCACCCGGACAGGGGGGTACTCAGCCCCAGCATTTT. Full variable domain (rest looked up from reference TRBV18 and TRBJ1-5): NAGVMQNPRHLVRRRGQEARLRCSPMKGHSHVYWYRQLPEEGLKFMVYLQKENIIDESGMPKERFSAEFPKEGPSILRIQQVVRGDSAAYFCASSPGQGGTQPQHFGDGTRLSIL.

This clonotype was observed a handful of times. V gene TRBV7-6 combines with J gene TRBJ2-2; D not certain. This CDR3 has 18 residues. Trimming removed 4 bases at V and 3 bases at J, with 21 bases between. The germline CDR1 and CDR2 sequences are SGHVS and FNYEAQ. The CDR3: CASSSSPQVIADTGELFF. The DNA for the CDR3 is TGTGCCAGCAGCTCCAGCCCCCAGGTGATCGCCGACACCGGGGAGCTGTTTTTT.

This clonotype was counted at least ten times. The V call is TRBV7-2, the J call TRBJ1-1; the D is unclear. The CDR3 covers 12 residues. Germline V gene lookup returns CDR1 SGHTA and CDR2 FQGNSA. The V and J ends lost 1 base and 6 bases respectively, with 6 bases between them. CDR3 DNA: TGTGCCAGCAGCTTAGAGGTCCCTGAAGCTTTCTTT. It encodes CASSLEVPEAFF.